These 31 T cell receptor beta chains came from one sample sequenced in a study of blood T cell repertoires in COVID-19. Measured with immunoSEQ multiplex PCR; TCRdb has only the in-frame clones, and not every one. This sample has 55,000 to 90,000 clones, with 75% to 95% found just once. Sequenced sample: peripheral blood. Every receptor here comes from a human donor with active COVID-19. The donor label of this sample is uncertain.

The sample holds one count of this clone. The chain carries TRBV5-1 and TRBJ2-2; TRBD1 matches 7 bases. There are 15 residues in the CDR3. J gave up 6 bases and V 3 bases, and 8 bases lay outside the gene matches. Germline-derived CDR1 and CDR2 are SGHRS and YFSETQ. In nucleotides, the CDR3 is TGCGCCAGCAGCTCTTCGACAGGGTCCTCCGGGGAGCTGTTTTTT. Its protein product is CASSSSTGSSGELFF.

This rearrangement joins TRBV21-1 to TRBJ2-3; the table names TRBD1, a call not compared with the DNA. TRBV21-1 is deemed a pseudogene. This CDR3 is 14 amino acids long. In nucleotides, the CDR3 is TGTGCCCCCAGGACAGGGGGAAACACAGATACGCAGTATTTT. This codes for CAPRTGGNTDTQYF.

The chain is built from TRBV5-6 and TRBJ2-5; a possible D gene is TRBD1 (5 bases). V gave up 2 bases and J gave up 2 bases, with 13 bases separating them. The CDR3 totals 15 residues. CDR1 and CDR2 from the germline V gene are SGHDT and YYEEEE. The DNA for the CDR3 is TGTGCCAGCAGCTTAAACGGACATCATCAAGAGACCCAGTACTTC. Translating gives CASSLNGHHQETQYF.

The chain uses TRBV6-2 or TRBV6-3 and TRBJ2-2; 12 nucleotides align to TRBD1. There are 15 residues in the CDR3. J lost 5 bases, V lost 5 bases, and 3 bases had no gene match. CDR1 is MNHEY, CDR2 SVGEGT, per germline. In DNA, the CDR3 is TGTGCCAGCAGTAGGGACAGGGGGCAAACCGGGGAGCTGTTTTTT. This gives the protein CASSRDRGQTGELFF.

The V call is TRBV15, the J call TRBJ2-5; no clear D gene. Trimming left V 0 bases short and J 0 bases short, with 8 bases between. The CDR3 has 15 residues. Germline-derived CDR1 and CDR2 are LNHNV and YYDKDF (reference sequence). The CDR3 spells CATSRDLGYQETQYF. CDR3 nucleotide sequence: TGTGCCACCAGCAGAGATCTCGGGTACCAAGAGACCCAGTACTTC.

The V and J genes are TRBV5-1 and TRBJ2-2, with 8 positions matching TRBD1. The CDR3 contains 16 residues. CDR1 is SGHRS and CDR2 is YFSETQ in the germline V gene. The junction had 2 bases not matched to a gene; V was cut back by 0 bases and J by 1 base. CDR3 protein: CASSLDGQGNTGELFF. The CDR3, as DNA: TGCGCCAGCAGCTTGGATGGACAGGGGAACACCGGGGAGCTGTTTTTT. The full variable domain, rest sourced from reference TRBV5-1 and TRBJ2-2, is KAGVTQTPRYLIKTRGQQVTLSCSPISGHRSVSWYQQTPGQGLQFLFEYFSETQRNKGNFPGRFSGRQFSNSRSEMNVSTLELGDSALYLCASSLDGQGNTGELFFGEGSRLTVL.

The rearrangement joins TRBV28 to TRBJ1-5; TRBD1 matches at 12 bases. CDR3 length: 14 amino acids. With 5 bases clipped from V and 12 bases from J, the junction kept 8 bases outside the gene matches. CDR1 MDHEN and CDR2 SYDVKM come from the germline V gene. In nucleotides, the CDR3 is TGTGCCAGCAGTCCGTTAGGGACAGGGGGCTTCCAGCATTTT. Translated, it gives CASSPLGTGGFQHF.

The chain employs TRBV6-2 or TRBV6-3 and TRBJ2-7; D is undetermined. The CDR3 is 11 residues long. Trimming took off 5 bases at V and 4 bases at J, with 6 bases between the two ends. Germline-derived CDR1 and CDR2 are MNHEY and SVGEGT. The CDR3 loop reads CASSQTYEQYF. The CDR3 coding sequence is TGTGCCAGCAGTCAGACATACGAGCAGTACTTC.

The rearrangement links TRBV30 to TRBJ2-7; TRBD2 might be the D (5 bases). Germline values: CDR1 GTSNPN, CDR2 SVGIG (reference sequence). V dropped 3 bases and J dropped 4 bases, with 13 bases sitting between them. The CDR3 is 13 amino acids. CDR3 nucleotide sequence: TGTGCCTGGAGCCGGTTCGGGAAGTACGAGCAGTACTTC. Its protein is CAWSRFGKYEQYF.

This chain joins TRBV3-1 (or the pseudogene TRBV3-2) and TRBJ1-2; possibly TRBD1 for D (6 bases). The CDR3 runs to 15 residues. Germline V CDR1 and CDR2: LGHDT, YNNKEL (reference sequence). V shed 1 base and J shed 7 bases, with 16 bases lying between them. The CDR3 DNA reads TGTGCCAGCAGCCAAGTTTCCCTAGGCAGGGGTGGCTACACCTTC. Its translation is CASSQVSLGRGGYTF.

In nucleotides, the CDR3 is TGTGCTAGTCGTCCGACTAGCGAGACTCTCGAGCAGTACTTC. This gives the protein CASRPTSETLEQYF. This chain joins TRBV12-5 and TRBJ2-7, with 8 positions matching TRBD2. Per germline, CDR1 LGHNT and CDR2 FRNRAP. Trimming removed 8 bases from V and 6 bases from J; junction bases left unmatched: 12. The CDR3 covers 14 residues.

V and J are TRBV6-6 and TRBJ1-1; D is ambiguous. Deletions cut 5 bases from V and 6 bases from J, with 7 bases between. In germline, CDR1 is MNHNY, CDR2 SVGAGI (reference sequence). The CDR3 covers 11 residues. CDR3 nucleotides: TGTGCCAGCAGTCCCCGGGCTGAAGCTTTCTTT. This encodes CASSPRAEAFF.

This clone appeared a single time. The J gene is TRBJ2-1, the V gene TRBV10-1, with 8 bases fitting TRBD2. Germline trimming cut 2 bases from V and 0 bases from J; bases unmatched to any gene: 3. There are 16 residues in the CDR3. Germline V gives CDR1 WNHNN, CDR2 SYGVQD (reference sequence). CDR3 sequence (DNA): TGCGCCAGCAGTGAGCACAGCGGGGGCTCCTACAATGAGCAGTTCTTC. Translation gives CASSEHSGGSYNEQFF.

Note on this clone: A junction end diverges from the germline sequence, so it may reflect a read error. J is TRBJ2-2 and V is TRBV7-6; 10 nucleotides line up with TRBD2. CDR1 and CDR2 from the germline V gene are SGHVS and FNYEAQ. The CDR3 covers 15 residues. CDR3 coding DNA: TGTGCCAGCAGCCAGGGACTAGCGAAGACCGGGGAGCTGTTTTTT. Its translation: CASSQGLAKTGELFF.

The J gene is TRBJ2-5, the V gene TRBV2; 8 bases are a match to TRBD2. J was trimmed by 5 bases and V by 3 bases; bases with no gene match: 8. The CDR3 sequence is 15 residues long. CDR1 is SNHLY and CDR2 is FYNNEI in the germline V gene. The CDR3 loop reads CASSDWREAVETQYF. The CDR3 DNA reads as TGTGCCAGCAGTGATTGGCGGGAGGCCGTGGAGACCCAGTACTTC.

J is TRBJ1-1 and V is TRBV2; 7 bases are a match to TRBD1. The CDR3 sequence is 14 residues long. The trim removed 5 bases at V and 8 bases at J, leaving 11 bases unmatched. Germline V lookup: CDR1 SNHLY, CDR2 FYNNEI. The CDR3 DNA reads TGTGCCAGCAGTCCGGACAGGCCTGGGGGAGAAGCTTTCTTT. Its protein product is CASSPDRPGGEAFF.

The chain carries TRBV9 and TRBJ2-1; 10 bases align to TRBD1. The CDR3 is 17 residues long. The germline CDR1 and CDR2 sequences are SGDLS and YYNGEE. After removal of 0 bases from V and 6 bases from J, the junction contained 9 bases not matched to a gene. CDR3 sequence: CASSVEHGTGVVNEQFF. CDR3 coding DNA: TGTGCCAGCAGCGTAGAACATGGGACAGGGGTCGTCAATGAGCAGTTCTTC.

The chain has TRBV30 and TRBJ2-2; no definite D call. The CDR3 is 15 amino acids. V gave up 2 bases and J gave up 4 bases, with 14 bases separating them. Germline-derived CDR1 and CDR2 are GTSNPN and SVGIG (reference sequence). The CDR3 coding sequence is TGTGCCTGGAGTAATGGGCCAGTCTTCACCGGGGAGCTGTTTTTT. This sequence encodes CAWSNGPVFTGELFF. Using reference TRBV30 and TRBJ2-2 for the parts outside the CDR3, the full variable domain is SQTIHQWPATLVQPVGSPLSLECTVEGTSNPNLYWYRQAAGRGLQLLFYSVGIGQISSEVPQNLSASRPQDRQFILSSKKLLLSDSGFYLCAWSNGPVFTGELFFGEGSRLTVL.

The chain carries TRBV25-1 and TRBJ2-3; 12 nucleotides agree with TRBD1. Trimming removed 9 bases from V and 5 bases from J; junction bases left unmatched: 9. CDR3 length equals 15 residues. Germline loops: CDR1 MGHDK, CDR2 SYGVNS. CDR3 sequence: CASTQGQGAGDTQYF. CDR3 nucleotide sequence: TGTGCCAGTACCCAGGGACAGGGGGCGGGAGATACGCAGTATTTT. The full variable domain, completed using reference TRBV25-1 and TRBJ2-3, is EADIYQTPRYLVIGTGKKITLECSQTMGHDKMYWYQQDPGMELHLIHYSYGVNSTEKGDLSSESTVSRIRTEHFPLTLESARPSHTSQYLCASTQGQGAGDTQYFGPGTRLTVL.

This chain links TRBV28 with TRBJ2-7; TRBD1 agrees at 8 bases. Unmatched junction bases numbered 13, after V lost 5 bases and J lost 7 bases. The CDR3 runs 15 residues. The germline CDR1 and CDR2 sequences are MDHEN and SYDVKM. CDR3 loop: CASSPTGTGAKEQYF. The CDR3 region has the DNA TGTGCCAGCAGTCCTACGGGGACAGGAGCGAAAGAGCAGTACTTC.

This clone was seen only a few times. The chain uses TRBV5-5 and TRBJ2-7; D possibly corresponds to TRBD2 (5 bases). The CDR3 has 11 amino acids. V was trimmed by 6 bases and J by 6 bases, leaving 10 bases between them. Germline CDR1 SGHKS, CDR2 YYEKEE (reference sequence). The CDR3 here is CASTPGSEQYF. The CDR3 coding sequence is TGTGCCAGCACCCCGGGGTCCGAGCAGTACTTC.

This chain links TRBV7-9 with TRBJ2-5; D is uncertain. V was pared by 6 bases and J by 2 bases, with 4 bases between. Germline V gives CDR1 SEHNR, CDR2 FQNEAQ (reference sequence). The CDR3 runs to 11 residues. CDR3 sequence: CASSQQETQYF. The CDR3 coding sequence is TGTGCCAGCAGTCAGCAAGAGACCCAGTACTTC.

This rearrangement joins TRBV7-2 to TRBJ1-3; a weak D match, TRBD1 (6 bases). The CDR3 is 14 residues long. V was pared by 2 bases and J by 2 bases, with 7 bases between. CDR1 is SGHTA, CDR2 FQGNSA, per germline. CDR3 nucleotides: TGTGCCAGCAGCTTACCAGGGGCTGGAAACACCATATATTTT. This translates into CASSLPGAGNTIYF.

This clone was counted a few times. V is TRBV28 and J is TRBJ1-6; TRBD1 matches 10 bases. The germline gives CDR1 MDHEN, CDR2 SYDVKM. The CDR3 is made up of 15 amino acids. The V gene end was trimmed by 8 bases and the J gene end by 12 bases; junction bases not matched to a gene: 13. Here the CDR3 DNA reads TGTGCCAGCGGCCCCGGACAGGGGGGCTCGTTACCCCTCCACTTT. Protein sequence: CASGPGQGGSLPLHF.

The rearrangement joins TRBV11-3 to TRBJ1-3; perhaps TRBD1 as D (5 bases). Germline loops: CDR1 SGHNT, CDR2 YENEEA. The length of the CDR3 is 16 residues. V lost 5 bases and J 2 bases, leaving 16 bases between the germline ends. This CDR3 is CASSGGTSGAGNTIYF. The CDR3 DNA follows: TGTGCCAGCAGCGGCGGGACTTCCGGAGCTGGAAACACCATATATTTT.

The CDR3 DNA sequence: TGTGCCAGCAGCTTGGGAGTACTGGGAGATACGCAGTATTTT. It specifies CASSLGVLGDTQYF. The genes are TRBV7-2 and TRBJ2-3, with D possibly matching TRBD2 (5 bases). Per germline, CDR1 SGHTA and CDR2 FQGNSA. The CDR3 consists of 14 residues. V lost 3 bases and J lost 5, with 12 bases in between. Filled out from reference TRBV7-2 and TRBJ2-3, the complete variable domain reads GAGVSQSPSNKVTEKGKDVELRCDPISGHTALYWYRQSLGQGLEFLIYFQGNSAPDKSGLPSDRFSAERTGGSVSTLTIQRTQQEDSAVYLCASSLGVLGDTQYFGPGTRLTVL.

This chain connects TRBV5-1 to TRBJ2-1, with 8 bases fitting TRBD2. This CDR3 spans 15 amino acids. Germline V lookup: CDR1 SGHRS, CDR2 YFSETQ. The ends lost 4 bases at V and 8 bases at J; junction bases unmatched: 11. The CDR3: CASSRQREIPHEQFF. CDR3 coding DNA: TGCGCCAGCAGCCGGCAGCGGGAGATCCCCCATGAGCAGTTCTTC.

The chain carries TRBV18 and TRBJ2-7; a possible D gene is TRBD2 (6 bases). The V and J ends lost 8 bases and 2 bases respectively, with 19 bases between them. CDR1 and CDR2 (germline): KGHSH, LQKENI. The CDR3 has 15 residues. CDR3 residues: CASATGSRGTYEQYF. CDR3 in DNA: TGTGCCAGCGCAACCGGGAGCCGGGGGACCTACGAGCAGTACTTC.

This clone has a single count. The V and J genes are TRBV5-1 and TRBJ1-1; D remains ambiguous. The CDR3 has 15 amino acids. The V gene lost 2 bases and the J gene lost 4 bases, with 15 bases spanning the gap. Germline-derived CDR1 and CDR2 are SGHRS and YFSETQ. DNA for the CDR3: TGCGCCAGCAGCTTAGCAGGAGGCTCGGGCACTGAAGCTTTCTTT. Translating gives CASSLAGGSGTEAFF.

The chain uses TRBV6-5 and TRBJ2-7; 8 nucleotides line up with TRBD1. CDR1 and CDR2 (germline): MNHEY, SVGAGI. The CDR3 totals 14 residues. J lost 5 bases, V lost 6 bases, and 9 bases had no gene match. The CDR3 sequence is CASRLDRGTDEQYF. In DNA, the CDR3 is TGTGCCAGCAGGCTTGACAGGGGTACGGACGAGCAGTACTTC.

This chain links TRBV29-1 with TRBJ1-1; 9 positions agree with TRBD1. CDR1 and CDR2 from the germline V gene are SQVTM and ANQGSEA. V shed 5 bases and J 1 base; nucleotides not matched to a gene: 5. The CDR3 loop spans 14 amino acids. CDR3 coding DNA: TGCAGCGTTACCCGGGACAGGGCGAACACTGAAGCTTTCTTT. Translated: CSVTRDRANTEAFF.